Presented here are 2 T cell receptor beta chains from one specimen sequenced in a study of blood T cell repertoires in COVID-19. Profiled with immunoSEQ multiplex PCR; TCRdb holds only in-frame clones, not every one. The sample carries a few hundred thousand clones, 82% recorded once. Input material: peripheral blood. These receptors came from a woman aged 18-29 years with acute or convalescent COVID-19.

The chain links TRBV28 to TRBJ2-7; a possible D gene is TRBD2 (5 bases). The length of the CDR3 is 15 residues. V was trimmed by 3 bases and J by 6 bases, leaving 18 bases between them. Germline V gene data show CDR1 as MDHEN and CDR2 as SYDVKM. CDR3 protein: CASSFWGEGKAEQYF. The CDR3 coding sequence is TGTGCCAGCAGTTTTTGGGGTGAGGGAAAGGCCGAGCAGTACTTC.

Concerning this clone: Different DNA sequences within this sample yield the same CDR3. The CDR3 protein is CASSSTVYEQYF. The CDR3 region has the DNA TGTGCCAGCAGCTCGACAGTCTACGAGCAGTACTTC. The chain links TRBV28 to TRBJ2-7, with D maybe TRBD1 (5 bases). Germline loops: CDR1 MDHEN, CDR2 SYDVKM. The CDR3 runs to 12 residues. V was cut by 6 bases and J by 3 bases, with 9 bases left in between.